These 7 T cell receptor beta chains share one sample of origin, sequenced in a study of OX40 agonist ivuxolimab in advanced cancers. Clones were sequenced by immunoSEQ multiplex PCR, and TCRdb holds only the in-frame ones, with some missing. This table holds more than 55,000 clones, about 89% found once. Specimen: CD4+ or CD8+ T cells sorted from blood, collected in a trial of the OX40 agonist ivuxolimab. The receptor source for this set is an adult with an advanced solid tumor such as melanoma, head and neck, liver or kidney cancer.

The rearrangement links TRBV5-1 to TRBJ2-1; tentatively, D is TRBD2 (7 bases). The CDR3 has 14 residues. From germline, CDR1 is SGHRS and CDR2 YFSETQ. V dropped 4 bases and J dropped 9 bases, with 17 bases sitting between them. The CDR3 DNA reads as TGCGCCAGCAGCATCCCCGGGGGGCGGGCTGAGCAGTTCTTC. Its protein is CASSIPGGRAEQFF.

This sequence joins TRBV9 and TRBJ1-1; D gene ambiguous. From germline, CDR1 is SGDLS and CDR2 YYNGEE. The CDR3 runs to 14 residues. V lost 3 bases to trimming and J lost 1 base, with 10 bases between them. The DNA of the CDR3 is TGTGCCAGCAGCGAAGGACGGAGGAACACTGAAGCTTTCTTT. It translates to CASSEGRRNTEAFF.

Here the CDR3 DNA reads TGTGCCAGCAGCTTGGAAGTCGGGACTACCTACGAGCAGTACTTC. As protein: CASSLEVGTTYEQYF. V is TRBV5-5 and J is TRBJ2-7; 7 bases match TRBD2. Trimming cost V 0 bases and J 2 bases; bases outside gene matches: 5. The CDR3 covers 15 residues. From germline, CDR1 is SGHKS and CDR2 YYEKEE (reference sequence).

The rearrangement joins TRBV6-1 to TRBJ1-5, with a tentative D call TRBD1 (5 bases). The V end lost 4 bases, the J end lost 3 bases, and 7 bases lay between the germline ends. In germline, CDR1 is MNHNS, CDR2 SASEGT. This CDR3 is built from 13 residues. Here the CDR3 reads CASSVRDNQPQHF. The CDR3 nucleotides read TGTGCCAGCAGTGTCAGGGACAATCAGCCCCAGCATTTT.

V and J are TRBV7-3 and TRBJ2-2, with D possibly TRBD1 on 5 matching bases. The CDR3 sequence is 14 residues long. The germline V gene encodes CDR1 SGHTA and CDR2 FQGTGA. The V end was cut by 5 bases, the J end by 5 bases, with 12 bases between. The chain's CDR3 is CASSQTVATGELFF. CDR3 nucleotide sequence: TGTGCCAGCAGCCAGACAGTGGCGACCGGGGAGCTGTTTTTT.

V gene TRBV9 combines with J gene TRBJ1-2; 9 bases line up with TRBD1. The CDR3 runs to 15 residues. Germline trimming cut 3 bases from V and 4 bases from J; bases unmatched to any gene: 7. The germline V gene encodes CDR1 SGDLS and CDR2 YYNGEE. The CDR3 region has the DNA TGTGCCAGCAGCGGGGAACAGGGGGCGGCCTATGGCTACACCTTC. Translation: CASSGEQGAAYGYTF.

The V call is TRBV28, the J call TRBJ1-4; no firm D call. V dropped 2 bases and J dropped 3 bases, with 10 bases sitting between them. The CDR3 has 15 amino acids. The germline gives CDR1 MDHEN, CDR2 SYDVKM. CDR3: CASSLAKRSNEKLFF. The DNA of the CDR3 is TGTGCCAGCAGTTTAGCGAAGAGATCTAATGAAAAACTGTTTTTT.